This T cell receptor beta chain was captured by sequencing in a study of blood T cell repertoires in COVID-19. Study at large: Nucleic acid was either cDNA or gDNA, and it came from T cells, B-cell-depleted T cells, or PBMCs.

This table comes from immunoSEQ multiplex PCR, and its TCRdb copy is limited to in-frame clones, with some not included. The sample contains about 83,000 clones, roughly 80% of which appear only once. The CDR3 covers 13 residues. V lost 6 bases, J lost 4 bases, and 6 bases stayed unmatched. CDR1 is SEHNR, CDR2 FQNEAQ, per germline (reference sequence). The specimen sequenced was peripheral blood. The receptor comes from a woman older than 75 with acute or convalescent COVID-19. The rearrangement links TRBV7-9 to TRBJ2-7; 7 bases fit TRBD1. The DNA of the CDR3 is TGTGCCAGCAGTCGGACAGGCGAATACGAGCAGTACTTC. Translation: CASSRTGEYEQYF. Variable domain in full (rest from reference TRBV7-9 and TRBJ2-7): DTGVSQNPRHKITKRGQNVTFRCDPISEHNRLYWYRQTLGQGPEFLTYFQNEAQLEKSRLLSDRFSAERPKGSFSTLEIQRTEQGDSAMYLCASSRTGEYEQYFGPGTRLTVT.